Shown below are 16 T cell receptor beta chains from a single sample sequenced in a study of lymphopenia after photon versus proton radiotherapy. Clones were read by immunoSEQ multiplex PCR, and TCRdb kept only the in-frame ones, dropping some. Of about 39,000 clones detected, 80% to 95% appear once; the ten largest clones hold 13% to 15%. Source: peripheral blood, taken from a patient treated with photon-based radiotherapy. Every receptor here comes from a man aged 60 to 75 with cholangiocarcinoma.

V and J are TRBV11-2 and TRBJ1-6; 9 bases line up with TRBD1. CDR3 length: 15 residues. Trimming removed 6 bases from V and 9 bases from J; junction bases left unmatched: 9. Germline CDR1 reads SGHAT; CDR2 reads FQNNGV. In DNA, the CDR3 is TGTGCCAGCAGGGCACCGGGACAGGGTTTTTCACCCCTCCACTTT. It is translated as CASRAPGQGFSPLHF.

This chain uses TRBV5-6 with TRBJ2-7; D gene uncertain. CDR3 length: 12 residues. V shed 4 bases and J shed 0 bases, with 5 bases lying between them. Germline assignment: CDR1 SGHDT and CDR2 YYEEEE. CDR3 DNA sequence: TGTGCCAGCAGCCTCTACTCCTACGAGCAGTACTTC. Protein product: CASSLYSYEQYF.

The CDR3 sequence: CASSSRTGFNYGYTF. The CDR3 nucleotides are TGTGCCAGTAGTAGTCGAACAGGCTTTAACTATGGCTACACCTTC. The V and J genes are TRBV19 and TRBJ1-2; perhaps TRBD1 as D (5 bases). CDR1 is LNHDA, CDR2 SQIVND, per germline (reference sequence). The V end was cut by 4 bases, the J end by 1 base, with 13 bases between. The CDR3 runs 15 residues.

The CDR3, as DNA: TGCGCCAGCAGCTTGGGGGGCTTCTCCGATACGCAGTATTTT. It codes for CASSLGGFSDTQYF. The chain employs TRBV5-1 and TRBJ2-3; maybe TRBD1 (5 bases). From germline, CDR1 is SGHRS and CDR2 YFSETQ. The CDR3 totals 14 residues. V lost 0 bases to trimming and J lost 6 bases, with 11 bases between them. The whole variable domain, remainder taken from reference TRBV5-1 and TRBJ2-3, is KAGVTQTPRYLIKTRGQQVTLSCSPISGHRSVSWYQQTPGQGLQFLFEYFSETQRNKGNFPGRFSGRQFSNSRSEMNVSTLELGDSALYLCASSLGGFSDTQYFGPGTRLTVL.

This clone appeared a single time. In nucleotides, the CDR3 is TGCGCCAGCAGCTTCGATTCACAGGGGCACGAAAAACTGTTTTTT. It is translated as CASSFDSQGHEKLFF. The V call is TRBV5-1, the J call TRBJ1-4, with 7 bases fitting TRBD1. V dropped 2 bases and J dropped 8; count of bases not matched to a gene: 9. This CDR3 is 15 amino acids long. Per germline, CDR1 SGHRS and CDR2 YFSETQ.

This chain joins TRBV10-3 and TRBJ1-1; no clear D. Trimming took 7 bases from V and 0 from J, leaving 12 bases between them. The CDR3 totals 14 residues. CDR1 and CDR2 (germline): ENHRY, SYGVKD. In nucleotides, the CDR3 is TGTGCCATCAAGGCAGCACTCATGAACACTGAAGCTTTCTTT. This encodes CAIKAALMNTEAFF.

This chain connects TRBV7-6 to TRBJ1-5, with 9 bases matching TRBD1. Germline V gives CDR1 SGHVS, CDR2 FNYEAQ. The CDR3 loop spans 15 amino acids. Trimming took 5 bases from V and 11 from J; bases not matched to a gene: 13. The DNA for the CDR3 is TGTGCCAGCAGCCCGGACAGGGGACGAGGGGTGACCCAGCATTTT. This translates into CASSPDRGRGVTQHF.

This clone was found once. This chain's CDR3 is CASTEGSSYEQYF. The CDR3 DNA reads TGTGCCAGCACCGAGGGGAGTTCCTACGAGCAGTACTTC. The chain uses TRBV6-6 and TRBJ2-7; TRBD1 or TRBD2 may be the D gene (5 bases each). The length of the CDR3 is 13 residues. V was cut by 7 bases and J by 1 base, with 11 bases left in between. From germline, CDR1 is MNHNY and CDR2 SVGAGI (reference sequence).

This CDR3 is CASAWDLQETQYF. The CDR3 nucleotides are TGTGCTAGTGCCTGGGACTTGCAAGAGACCCAGTACTTC. This rearrangement joins TRBV12-5 to TRBJ2-5; possible D gene TRBD2, 6 bases. There are 13 residues in the CDR3. V gave up 7 bases and J gave up 2 bases, with 11 bases separating them. Germline CDR1 reads LGHNT; CDR2 reads FRNRAP.

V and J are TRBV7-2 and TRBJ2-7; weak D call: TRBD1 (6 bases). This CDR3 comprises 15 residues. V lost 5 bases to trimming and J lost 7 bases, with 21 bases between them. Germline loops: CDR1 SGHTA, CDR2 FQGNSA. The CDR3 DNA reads TGTGCCAGCAGCGACCGCAGGTTGGCGAGGGGGGAGCAGTACTTC. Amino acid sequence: CASSDRRLARGEQYF.

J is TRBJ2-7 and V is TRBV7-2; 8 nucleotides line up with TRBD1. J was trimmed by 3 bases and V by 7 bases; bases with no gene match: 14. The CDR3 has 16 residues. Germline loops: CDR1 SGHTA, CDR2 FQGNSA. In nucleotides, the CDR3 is TGTGCCAGCACCACTAGGGTTGGGACAGGTCTCTACGAGCAGTACTTC. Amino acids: CASTTRVGTGLYEQYF.

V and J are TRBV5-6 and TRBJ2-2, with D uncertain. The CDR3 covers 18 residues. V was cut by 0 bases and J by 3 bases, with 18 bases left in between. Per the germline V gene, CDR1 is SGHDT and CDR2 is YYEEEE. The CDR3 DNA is TGTGCCAGCAGCTTGGCCCTAAGCCCTCTCAGCTACACCGGGGAGCTGTTTTTT. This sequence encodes CASSLALSPLSYTGELFF.

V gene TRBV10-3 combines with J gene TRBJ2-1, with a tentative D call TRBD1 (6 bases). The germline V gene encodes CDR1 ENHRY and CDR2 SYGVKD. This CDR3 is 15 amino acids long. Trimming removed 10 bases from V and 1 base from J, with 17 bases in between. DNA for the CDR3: TGTGCCACGGCCGAGGGGACAAGATCCTACAATGAGCAGTTCTTC. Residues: CATAEGTRSYNEQFF.

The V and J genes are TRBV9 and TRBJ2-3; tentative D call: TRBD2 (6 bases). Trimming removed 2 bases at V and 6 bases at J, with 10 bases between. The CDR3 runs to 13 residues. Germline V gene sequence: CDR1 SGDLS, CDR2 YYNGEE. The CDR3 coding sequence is TGTGCCAGCAGCGTGGCCCGGGGGGATACGCAGTATTTT. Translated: CASSVARGDTQYF.

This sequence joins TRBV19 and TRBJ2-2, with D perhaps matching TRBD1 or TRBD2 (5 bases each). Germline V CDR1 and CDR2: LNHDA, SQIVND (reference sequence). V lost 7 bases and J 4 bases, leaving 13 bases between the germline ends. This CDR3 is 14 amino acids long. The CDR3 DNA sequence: TGTGCCAGTACCCCCGGGGCGACCACCGGGGAGCTGTTTTTT. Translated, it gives CASTPGATTGELFF.

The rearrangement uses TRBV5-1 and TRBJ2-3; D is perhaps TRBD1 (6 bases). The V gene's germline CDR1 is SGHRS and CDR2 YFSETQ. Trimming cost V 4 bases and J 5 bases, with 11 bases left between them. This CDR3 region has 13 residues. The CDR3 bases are TGCGCCAGCAGCCAGAGGACAGAAGATACGCAGTATTTT. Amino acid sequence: CASSQRTEDTQYF.